This T cell receptor beta chain is from a study of T cells in Graves' hyperthyroidism and ophthalmopathy. V gave up 5 bases and J gave up 7 bases; unmatched junction bases: 9. Germline values: CDR1 SGHTA, CDR2 FQGNSA. CDR3 length equals 14 residues. Amplification of TCR beta CDR3 regions was performed using RNA transcripts as template. When the TCR CDR3 underwent first-round RT-PCR, the HTBI primer set was used. TCRdb re-derived calls from the multiplex PCR reads in MiXCR, one entry per CDR3 protein. The sample has 500,000 to 800,000 distinct CDR3 sequences, over 40% seen once. The J gene is TRBJ1-2, the V gene TRBV7-2; 8 nucleotides match TRBD1. The sequenced sample consisted of peripheral blood or thyroid tissue (not recorded which). The receptor was isolated from an adult man with Graves' disease, either hyperthyroidism or ophthalmopathy (not recorded which). The CDR3 loop reads CASSRGQGIGGYTF. CDR3 nucleotide sequence: TGTGCCAGCAGCCGTGGACAGGGTATCGGTGGCTACACCTTC.